This T cell receptor beta chain was recovered during a study of a mutant IDH1 vaccine in newly diagnosed glioma. About the research overall: Most patients had radiochemotherapy with temozolomide before enrollment; others had one alone.

This CDR3 region has 12 residues. Germline CDR1 and CDR2: LGHNA and YNFKEQ. Trimming removed 1 base from V and 7 bases from J, with 7 bases in between. Profiling relied on immunoSEQ multiplex PCR, and the TCRdb table lists in-frame clones only, not all of them. The repertoire holds approximately 60,000 clones, with about nine tenths as singletons. Time point specified: week 23, last vaccination. What each vaccine dose contained was 300 ug of mutant IDH1 20-mer peptide, accompanied by topical imiquimod. Details on this clone: No antigen is known for it.

This sequence originates from a man aged 35-49 years with glioma. The sequences come from PBMCs, collected from a glioma patient whose treatment included an IDH1 peptide vaccine. The V and J genes are TRBV4-2 and TRBJ1-2; D is undetermined. Here the CDR3 DNA reads TGTGCCAGCAGCCAAGGGTCGGGTGGCTACACCTTC. Protein: CASSQGSGGYTF.